This T cell receptor (beta chain) was identified in a study of blood T cells in healthy people across ages. Study-level results: Researchers report that TCR beta diversity correlated strongly with naive T cell percentage. It was not possible, with unsorted PBMCs, to conclusively compare naive and antigen-experienced cells.

Combining a sample-barcoded 5' primer with a J-beta primer mix, a second PCR ran for about 7 to 11 cycles. Each sample provided no less than 2.5 million CDR3-containing paired-end reads. TCRdb ran MiXCR on the 5' RACE reads and lists one entry per CDR3 protein. The sample lists just over 1 million distinct CDR3 sequences, less than 50% occurring once. The CDR3 has 17 residues. CDR1 and CDR2 from the germline V gene are LNHNV and YYDKDF (reference sequence). Trimming cost V 0 bases and J 1 base, with 14 bases left between them. As concerns this clonotype: Antigen: not known.

Peripheral blood, about 9.3 milliliters per donor, was collected. Sequencing was done on a sample of blood. This clonotype was obtained from a woman aged 55-70 years in good health. The chain uses TRBV15 and TRBJ2-3; possible D gene TRBD2, 5 bases. The CDR3 here is CATSRDPPGKGTDTQYF. CDR3 coding DNA: TGTGCCACCAGCAGAGACCCGCCGGGGAAAGGCACAGATACGCAGTATTTT.